A single sample gave rise to the 30 T cell receptor beta chains below, sequenced in a study of tumor and adjacent non-tumor tissue in lung cancer listed by TCRdb under 2018. RNA was extracted from bulk unsorted tissue and checked for quality with a NanoDrop ND-1000 and an Agilent 2100. The normal lung samples consisted of distant non-tumor tissue collected more than 3 cm from the tumor edge. To prepare the library, multiplex PCR was applied. The instrument was an Illumina HiSeq 2500. TCRbeta libraries were constructed through three rounds of nested PCR with primers (Table S4) according to protocols adapted from ARM-PCR. TCRdb reprocessed the public reads (quality trimming at Q25 with fastp, clone calling with MiXCR) and kept in-frame beta chains. Merged by CDR3 protein, the rows form single entries marked with the most common genes and DNA. For this sample the table gives roughly 45,000 distinct CDR3 sequences, of which 60% were detected only once. The ten largest clones capture 45% of the sample.

Sequenced sample: distant non-tumor lung tissue. The source is a man between 45 and 60 years old with non-small cell lung cancer.

Comments on this clonotype: A much larger clone lies one base from this, so it may be a read error. The genes are TRBV6-4 and TRBJ2-1; D is perhaps TRBD2 (6 bases). CDR3 length equals 17 residues. The germline gives CDR1 MRHNA, CDR2 SNTAGT. CDR3 coding DNA: TGTGTCAGCAGTGACCGGCGAAGTAGCGGAGGTTACAATGAGCAGTTCTTC. This encodes CVSSDRRSSGGYNEQFF.

Concerning this clonotype: This sequence may be a read error, since a much larger clone differs from it by one base. This chain connects TRBV2 to TRBJ2-1, with D tentatively TRBD2 (5 bases). V dropped 0 bases and J dropped 9 bases, with 15 bases sitting between them. The CDR3 contains 15 residues. CDR1 SNHLY and CDR2 FYNNEI come from the germline V gene. The CDR3 DNA sequence: TGTGCCAGCAGTGAAGCGGCTAACGGGATGGCTGAGCAGTTCTTC. Translation gives CASSEAANGMAEQFF.

The chain carries TRBV7-9 and TRBJ2-5; unclear D gene. Germline V gene data show CDR1 as SEHNR and CDR2 as FQNEAQ (reference sequence). The CDR3 consists of 11 residues. With 7 bases removed from V and 2 bases from J, the gap between germline ends came to 5 bases. CDR3 protein: CASNEQETQYF. DNA of the CDR3: TGTGCCAGCAACGAACAAGAGACCCAGTACTTC.

This clonotype was seen repeatedly, ten times or more. The chain combines TRBV30 with TRBJ1-4; 9 nucleotides match TRBD1. In germline, CDR1 is GTSNPN, CDR2 SVGIG (reference sequence). The V and J ends lost 0 bases and 8 bases, in that order; junction bases with no gene match: 4. The CDR3 loop spans 14 amino acids. CDR3 loop: CAWSVQGTGEKLFF. CDR3 DNA sequence: TGTGCCTGGAGTGTACAGGGGACAGGGGAAAAACTGTTTTTT. The whole variable domain, filled in from reference TRBV30 and TRBJ1-4, reads SQTIHQWPATLVQPVGSPLSLECTVEGTSNPNLYWYRQAAGRGLQLLFYSVGIGQISSEVPQNLSASRPQDRQFILSSKKLLLSDSGFYLCAWSVQGTGEKLFFGSGTQLSVL.

On this clonotype itself: This sequence may be a read error, since a much larger clone differs from it by one base. This chain joins TRBV28 and TRBJ1-1; D not certain. Trimming stripped 3 bases from V and 9 bases from J, with 17 bases between. Per germline, CDR1 MDHEN and CDR2 SYDVKM. CDR3 length: 14 amino acids. CDR3 nucleotides: TGTGCCAGCAGTTTGGCTCAGCCGGCCCCAAAAGCTTTCTTT. Amino acids: CASSLAQPAPKAFF.

As to this clonotype: A much bigger clone sits one base away, suggesting this may be a read error. The J gene is TRBJ2-3, the V gene TRBV5-1, with D possibly matching TRBD1 (6 bases). Between the trimmed V and J ends, which lost 4 bases and 4 bases, there was a span of 13 bases. CDR3 length: 14 residues. CDR1 is SGHRS and CDR2 is YFSETQ in the germline V gene. The CDR3 nucleotides are TGCGCCAGCAGCCCTGGACAGACCTCAGATACGCAGTATTTT. Its protein product is CASSPGQTSDTQYF.

Concerning this clonotype: The junction shows a germline mismatch at one end, possibly a read error. V is TRBV2 and J is TRBJ1-2; D unresolved. This CDR3 comprises 13 residues. Per germline, CDR1 SNHLY and CDR2 FYNNEI. CDR3 in amino acids: CANSSDISYGYTF. The CDR3 region has the DNA TGTGCCAACAGTTCTGACATCTCCTATGGCTACACCTTC.

Of note for this clonotype: This may be a read error: a much more frequent sequence differs by one nucleotide. The V gene is TRBV5-1, the J gene TRBJ2-2; 8 nucleotides agree with TRBD2. This CDR3 is 17 amino acids long. Germline CDR1 and CDR2: SGHRS and YFSETQ. Trimming cost V 1 base and J 9 bases; bases outside gene matches: 14. As DNA, the CDR3 is TGCGCCAGCAGCTTGAATACAGCGGGAGCCGGAACCCGGGAGCTGTTTTTT. Protein product: CASSLNTAGAGTRELFF.

This clonotype was counted many times. This chain uses TRBV5-1 with TRBJ2-1; no reliable D call. The CDR3 is 11 amino acids. Trimming left V 6 bases short and J 7 bases short, with 8 bases between. CDR1 is SGHRS and CDR2 is YFSETQ in the germline V gene. The CDR3 is CASIEQNEQFF. As DNA, the CDR3 is TGCGCCAGCATTGAACAGAATGAGCAGTTCTTC.

A remark on this clonotype: At one of its ends the junction is not consistent with the germline gene, which may arise from a read error. The chain joins TRBV20-1 to TRBJ2-7; no definite D call. Germline V gives CDR1 DFQATT, CDR2 SNEGSKA (reference sequence). The CDR3 runs to 11 residues. CDR3 coding DNA: TGCAGTGCTCCTATCGTCTACGGGCAGTACTTC. It codes for CSAPIVYGQYF.

In the case of this clonotype: It may be a read error: a sequence one base away is much more abundant. The chain links TRBV28 to TRBJ2-7; 15 bases map to TRBD2. J gave up 4 bases and V 11 bases, and 9 bases lay outside the gene matches. This CDR3 contains 15 residues. Germline CDR1 is MDHEN and CDR2 is SYDVKM. CDR3 sequence (DNA): TGTGCCTCTCAAGGACTAGCGGGAGGGGAATACGAGCAGTACTTC. It encodes CASQGLAGGEYEQYF.

A word on this clonotype: This clone may be a read error of a much larger clone one base away. The V gene is TRBV6-1, the J gene TRBJ2-7, with 7 bases fitting TRBD1. V trimming: 0 bases; J trimming: 4 bases; junction bases outside the gene matches: 6. The CDR3 loop spans 15 amino acids. Germline CDR1 and CDR2: MNHNS and SASEGT. CDR3 amino acids: CASSEASGTEYEQYF. CDR3 in DNA: TGTGCCAGCAGTGAAGCTTCTGGGACAGAGTACGAGCAGTACTTC.

This clonotype has a handful of counts. This may be a read error, as it is one base from a much larger clone. The chain employs TRBV6-5 and TRBJ2-6; TRBD1 is a possible D gene (7 bases). The CDR3 length is 16 residues. Germline assignment: CDR1 MNHEY and CDR2 SVGAGI. The CDR3 reads CASSETGEAGSNVLTF. Written as DNA, the CDR3 is TGTGCCAGCAGTGAAACAGGGGAGGCTGGGTCCAACGTCCTGACTTTC.

This clonotype is a singleton in its sample. This chain links TRBV7-6 with TRBJ2-7; TRBD1 matches 9 bases. V lost 5 bases and J lost 1; bases outside the gene matches: 6. The CDR3 spans 15 residues. Per the germline V gene, CDR1 is SGHVS and CDR2 is FNYEAQ. CDR3 bases: TGTGCCAGCAGCCCCGGACAGGGGAAGTCCTACGAGCAGTACTTC. Residues: CASSPGQGKSYEQYF.

This clonotype is classed as medium-sized. The V and J genes are TRBV11-2 and TRBJ2-7; 10 bases agree with TRBD2. V dropped 2 bases and J dropped 5; count of bases not matched to a gene: 3. Germline CDR1 is SGHAT and CDR2 is FQNNGV. This CDR3 has 14 amino acids. This CDR3 is CASSLLAGVNEQYF. The CDR3 DNA reads as TGTGCCAGCAGCTTACTAGCGGGAGTAAACGAGCAGTACTTC.

This clonotype was detected ten times or more. The rearrangement uses TRBV19 and TRBJ2-1; TRBD1 matches at 7 bases. Germline lookup yields CDR1 LNHDA and CDR2 SQIVND (reference sequence). The CDR3 length is 15 residues. After removal of 4 bases from V and 5 bases from J, the junction contained 8 bases not matched to a gene. The CDR3 sequence is CASSTQGENDNEQFF. The CDR3 bases are TGTGCCAGTAGTACGCAGGGGGAGAATGACAATGAGCAGTTCTTC.

With respect to this clonotype: A much larger clonotype is one base distant, so this may be a read error. This rearrangement joins TRBV11-2 to TRBJ2-1; a possible D gene is TRBD2 (7 bases). The CDR3 runs 12 residues. Trimming pared 8 bases from V and 7 bases from J, leaving 12 bases between. Germline assignment: CDR1 SGHAT and CDR2 FQNNGV. The CDR3, as DNA: TGTGCCAGCTGGGAGGGGGGGAATGAGCAGTTCTTC. Protein: CASWEGGNEQFF.

This clonotype appeared a single time. At one end the junction does not follow the germline gene, possibly because of a read error. The chain employs TRBV6-6 and TRBJ1-1; 7 bases line up with TRBD1. The CDR3 extends over 14 amino acids. CDR1 MNHNY and CDR2 SVGAGI come from the germline V gene (reference sequence). The CDR3 is CASRYGTENTEAFF. As DNA, the CDR3 is TGTGCGAGCAGGTATGGGACAGAGAACACTGAAGCTTTCTTT.

Points on this clonotype: The CDR3 end shows no conserved phenylalanine or tryptophan, and so a read error is likely. V gene TRBV4-1 combines with J gene TRBJ2-3, with 13 positions matching TRBD2. Trimming at V came to 3 bases and at J to 4 bases, leaving 13 bases not matched to a gene. Germline CDR1 is MGHRA and CDR2 is YSYEKL. This CDR3 contains 19 residues. For the CDR3, the DNA is TGCGCCAGCAGCCAGGAGGGACTAGCGGGAACGGGGAGCGCAGATACGCAGTATTTA. This codes for CASSQEGLAGTGSADTQYL.

Concerning this clonotype itself: This sequence may be a read error, since a much larger clone differs from it by one base. V usage is TRBV4-1 and J usage is TRBJ2-6, with no clear D. V shed 0 bases and J shed 1 base, with 10 bases lying between them. The CDR3 contains 17 residues. The germline gives CDR1 MGHRA, CDR2 YSYEKL. The CDR3 nucleotides read TGCGCCAGCAGCCAAGATTTTCATACTTCTGGGGCCAACGTCCTGACTTTC. It translates to CASSQDFHTSGANVLTF.

This clonotype was counted at least ten times. V gene TRBV5-1 combines with J gene TRBJ2-7, with 7 bases aligning to TRBD2. Per the germline V gene, CDR1 is SGHRS and CDR2 is YFSETQ. Unmatched junction bases numbered 7, after V lost 4 bases and J lost 0 bases. The length of the CDR3 is 15 residues. CDR3 region: CASSRLGTNSYEQYF. The DNA for the CDR3 is TGCGCCAGCAGCAGGCTGGGGACTAACTCCTACGAGCAGTACTTC.

With respect to this clonotype: This may be a read error, as it is one base from a much larger clone. The missing conserved phenylalanine or tryptophan at the end of this CDR3 makes a read error likely. The chain links TRBV5-1 to TRBJ2-3; 9 bases are shared with TRBD1. The CDR3 is 15 amino acids. V lost 4 bases and J lost 4; bases outside the gene matches: 7. Germline V gene data show CDR1 as SGHRS and CDR2 as YFSETQ. The CDR3 DNA follows: TGCGCCAGCAGCCCCGGGACAGGGTACGCAGATACGCAGTATTTA. Protein: CASSPGTGYADTQYL.

This clonotype was observed a few times. The rearrangement joins TRBV6-5 to TRBJ1-1, with TRBD1 identical over 7 bases. The V gene's germline CDR1 is MNHEY and CDR2 SVGAGI. The CDR3 consists of 14 residues. J gave up 6 bases and V 2 bases, and 6 bases lay outside the gene matches. CDR3 region: CASSYRGHRAEAFF. Written as DNA, the CDR3 is TGTGCCAGCAGTTACAGGGGGCACAGAGCTGAAGCTTTCTTT.

Sample share makes this clonotype medium-sized. The CDR3 DNA reads TGTGCCAGCAGCCCCGGGACAGGGGGAGAGGCTGAGCAGTTCTTC. Amino acid sequence: CASSPGTGGEAEQFF. J is TRBJ2-1 and V is TRBV7-9; TRBD1 aligns across 11 bases. The CDR3 sequence is 15 residues long. V gave up 5 bases and J gave up 9 bases; unmatched junction bases: 9. Germline V gives CDR1 SEHNR, CDR2 FQNEAQ (reference sequence).

This clonotype has only a few counts. The genes are TRBV28 and TRBJ2-7, with D maybe TRBD2 (6 bases). The CDR3 covers 12 residues. CDR1 is MDHEN, CDR2 SYDVKM, per germline. Trimming left V 8 bases short and J 2 bases short, with 10 bases between. CDR3 sequence reads: CASWDSTYEQYF. The CDR3 region has the DNA TGTGCCAGCTGGGACTCCACCTACGAGCAGTACTTC.

The chain uses TRBV20-1 and TRBJ2-4; D possibly corresponds to TRBD2 (7 bases). The CDR3 extends over 18 amino acids. Germline assignment: CDR1 DFQATT and CDR2 SNEGSKA (reference sequence). V lost 0 bases and J 1 base, leaving 19 bases between the germline ends. The CDR3 DNA sequence: TGCAGTGCTAGAGATCGGGGGGCGAGCGGAGATGCCAAAAACATTCAGTACTTC. Its translation: CSARDRGASGDAKNIQYF.

This clonotype was seen a few times. Sequence at one end of the junction differs from germline and may be a read error. This chain connects TRBV29-1 to TRBJ2-6; 11 nucleotides agree with TRBD2. Germline lookup yields CDR1 SQVTM and CDR2 ANQGSEA. CDR3 length: 15 residues. CDR3 residues: CSVVTSGTGATVLTF. CDR3 sequence (DNA): TGCAGCGTCGTGACTAGCGGGACTGGGGCCACCGTCCTGACTTTC.

This chain uses TRBV12-3 or TRBV12-4 with TRBJ2-1; 9 bases agree with TRBD1. The V gene end was trimmed by 0 bases and the J gene end by 9 bases; junction bases not matched to a gene: 6. The length of the CDR3 is 15 residues. The CDR3 nucleotides are TGTGCCAGCAGTTTAGCGGAGGGGGACAGGGTTGAGCAGTTCTTC. It translates to CASSLAEGDRVEQFF.

This clonotype has just a few counts. This sequence may be a read error, since a much larger clone differs from it by one base. The V call is TRBV4-1, the J call TRBJ2-3; D is perhaps TRBD1 or TRBD2 (5 bases each). Trimming removed 3 bases at V and 4 bases at J, with 20 bases between. This CDR3 is built from 17 residues. The germline gives CDR1 MGHRA, CDR2 YSYEKL. CDR3 coding DNA: TGCGCCAGCAGCCACTCTAGGGACGGTAGCAAGCCAGATACGCAGTATTTT. Amino acid sequence: CASSHSRDGSKPDTQYF.

Of note for this clonotype: The germline gene is not matched at one end of the junction; a read error may be the cause. This rearrangement joins TRBV12-3 or TRBV12-4 to TRBJ2-1; 8 bases fit TRBD2. This CDR3 has 14 amino acids. The CDR3 DNA follows: TGTGCCAGGAGTTTCGGGGGGGGATACAATGAGCGGTTCTTC. The encoded protein is CARSFGGGYNERFF.